What follows is one T cell receptor (beta chain) and its context. The specificity of this receptor is unknown. Base qualities are not at hand, and no much larger clone is one base apart. The sample originates from a study of blood T cell repertoires in COVID-19 (TCRdb year 2020). Background for the entire study: The collaborator samples originated in the United States, Italy and Spain and spanned the acute and convalescent phases of COVID-19. The repertoires were released in a freely available public database intended as a resource for research on the immune response to SARS-CoV-2. The material from the prospective study consisted of cDNA or gDNA derived from T cells, B-cell-depleted T cells, or PBMCs. Deeply sampled blood TCRbeta repertoires from subjects exposed to, actively infected with, or recovered from COVID-19 were included in the dataset. Samples were obtained from the ongoing ImmuneRACE study (first 160 participants) and from 1,254 subjects provided by 6 global collaborators. HLA class I and class II types, where available, came from metadata supplied by the sample provider rather than from assay-based typing. Sample metadata almost always included a de-identified subject ID, COVID-19 status, age in years and sex. Findings and caveats that apply to the study as a whole: The quantity of clinical and demographic metadata differed by source and by participant and was supplied without curation.

The immunoSEQ Assay, a bias-controlled multiplex PCR, was used to amplify TCRbeta CDR3 regions from genomic DNA. The study's processing was this. The number of nucleated cells in each sample was estimated from the amplification of reference gene primers within the assay. Sequence reads were collapsed and filtered to measure the absolute abundance of every unique TCRbeta CDR3 rearrangement. For each sample, productive Simpson clonality was calculated as the square root of Simpson's diversity index over productive rearrangements. Drawn from immuneACCESS, this table holds only the in-frame rearrangements with V and J called that TCRdb kept. Clones are partly lost; checked studies trace under half to an unresolved V gene and leave the rest unexplained. V, J and clone size were drawn from that table, and D and trimming were deduced from the DNA. Present in this sample are 250,000 to 350,000 clones, approximately 85% of which were seen just once. The ten largest clones take up approximately 1% of the sample.

Participants in the prospective study were enrolled through a virtual design, were aged about 18 to 89 years, and lived in approximately 25 United States geographic areas. Cohort assignment in the prospective study relied on participant-reported clinical history from a screening survey and a study questionnaire. Recovered participants in ImmuneRACE Cohort 3 were defined as having two consecutive negative NP/OP PCR tests, clearance from a healthcare professional, or resolution of symptoms. Mobile phlebotomists in the prospective study collected whole blood, serum and a nasopharyngeal or oropharyngeal swab from every participant. Over an approximately 2-month period, participants in the prospective study had the option of providing additional blood draws and questionnaires. Before DNA extraction, prospective study blood samples were shipped either frozen or at room temperature. Sequenced sample: PBMCs or T cells enriched from blood (not recorded which). This receptor was identified in a woman aged 25 to 39 who had recovered from COVID-19.

The DNA reads as follows: TGTGCCAGCAGCCAAGAAAACCCCCGGGACACTAAAGAGACCCAGTACTTC. This yields the protein CASSQENPRDTKETQYF. The rearranged segments are TRBV3-1 (or the pseudogene TRBV3-2) and TRBJ2-5; possibly the D gene is TRBD1, per 6 matching bases. Sequences LGHDT (CDR1) and YNNKEL (CDR2) are obtained from the germline V gene (reference sequence). From cysteine to phenylalanine, the CDR3 is 17 amino acids long. The sequence is cut down to CDR3 DNA, 51 bases in frame from base 1. At the junction V is shortened by 0 bases and J by 3 bases, with 17 bases in between.